What follows is one TCR beta chain and its context. Its antigen is still unknown. It has no much larger one-base neighbor in the sample; base qualities were not kept. These data are taken from a study of cytomegalovirus exposure and HLA in healthy donors (dated by TCRdb to the late 2010s). Regarding the complete study: An earlier analysis of some 500 of the donors reported approximately 270 Gb of sequence data and 100 million to 130 million unique TCR beta sequences from about 180 million T cells. Approximately 300 gigabases of sequencing data and roughly 90 million unique TCR sequences were included in an early release covering several hundred HLA-typed donors. Of the 300 to 400 genotyped donors, roughly 80% fell in the genetic ancestry cluster associated with self-reported Caucasian donors. The study aimed to test whether cataloging public T cell receptors could reveal signatures of past pathogen exposure. The study profiled the T cell repertoires of approximately 700 subjects by immunosequencing and related them to cytomegalovirus serostatus. In addition to the first cohort of approximately 670 subjects, a separate validation cohort of 100 to 150 different subjects was used. To predict cytomegalovirus infection status, the study combined high-throughput TCR immunosequencing, statistical association of individual TCRs with disease status, and machine learning. A later analysis re-examined previously published TCR beta repertoires from 500 to 700 donors and added high-resolution HLA genotyping to investigate patterns of TCR occurrence. In the later analysis, no new phenotypic data were used to find candidate immune exposures; instead, reliance was placed on TCR beta sequences and their occurrence across donors. To decide whether each TCR beta V gene segment behaved as functional or pseudogenic, an earlier analysis of some 540 of the donors relied on high-throughput TCR beta sequencing. Donor age, sex, ethnicity and CMV serostatus were compiled together with the repertoire data. In a later genetic analysis, genome-wide SNP genotypes for about 65% of the roughly 700 donors were used, and that subset was treated as a discovery cohort. All discovery cohort repertoires had been generated using a single sequencing platform. HLA typing included class I and class II loci at four-digit resolution. The number of typed donors differed by locus: roughly 629-640 for A, B, C, DRB1 and DQB1; approximately 520 for DQA1; about 600 for DPA1; and about 450 for DPB1. Five DR-DQ haplotypes were handled as single units for association and clustering because linkage in the cohort was strong. Across around 400 genotyped donors of the cohort, an average of roughly 200,000 unique TCR beta nucleotide sequences per donor were sequenced, and roughly 20% of those sequences were non-productive. Paper-wide results and their limitations: A further reported finding was that TCR beta sequences accurately predicted the HLA-A and HLA-B alleles for most subjects in the first cohort. A later analysis associated 15,000 to 20,000 TCR beta sequences with specific HLA alleles at a false discovery rate of 0.05. The presence/absence analyses assumed that sequencing depth was roughly uniform across donors, and that assumption may not be true. Because counts were too low, seventeen rarely observed V segments, including chromosome 9 orphons, were excluded from the earlier analysis of about 500 of the donors. According to a later analysis, parvovirus B19, influenza, CMV and Epstein-Barr virus appeared linked to several top co-occurrence clusters. In a later analysis, most CMV-associated TCR beta chains were found to appear HLA-restricted, with HLA associations seemingly driven largely by CMV exposure. Most TCR sequences were seen in very few donors, while some public TCRs were found in many individuals. According to the authors, the approach could potentially be generalized to other disease states and immunological phenotypes. Linkage disequilibrium might explain the correlated functional status among segregating V segments, but an unknown experimental factor could not be ruled out. V-gene and J-gene trimming of TCR beta chains was associated with a missense DCLRE1C variant in a later genetic analysis, and the association was replicated in an independent cohort. Compared with equally common non-associated chains, HLA-associated TCR beta chains in a later analysis were more clonally expanded and had lower generation probabilities. The 87-base-pair reads could not distinguish some IMGT-functional V segments, including TRBV6-2 and TRBV6-3, so those segments were excluded. A later analysis found that TCR association rates varied across HLA loci, with DRB1 alleles showing the most associated TCRs and HLA-C alleles the fewest. The cohort was sequenced for TCR beta chains only, and without alpha or paired-chain data the features that could be detected were limited. According to a later genetic analysis, donors in an Asian-associated ancestry cluster had fewer N-insertions in productive TCRs than the approximately 610-donor mean. A few of the identified cytomegalovirus-associated TCR beta chains were confirmed in vitro to be specific for cytomegalovirus antigens. A group of highly shared sequence variants was considered likely to be a technical artifact of the sequencing pipeline. The study gave a list of over 150 TCR beta chains associated with cytomegalovirus. HLA typing was unavailable for some donors at each locus, so association tests used only the typed subset. The only immune exposure information available for the cohort was CMV serostatus. Strong co-occurrence of HLA alleles, especially DR and DQ, made assigning TCR associations to individual alleles difficult. In both the original and validation cohorts, the classifier was reported to diagnose cytomegalovirus status with high specificity and sensitivity. In an earlier analysis of about 540 of the donors, most TCR beta V segments were observed in productive rearrangements about 87% or about 30% of the time, broadly matching IMGT annotations.

The library was built by means of the immunoSEQ multiplex PCR assay. For the multiplex PCR, a mixture combining 60 forward primers for TCR Vbeta segments and 13 reverse primers for TCR Jbeta segments was used. The CDR3 region of rearranged TCR beta genes was amplified from genomic DNA with a multiplex PCR assay. The Illumina HiSeq System was used to sequence the amplified TCR beta libraries as 87-base-pair reads. The authors processed their data as follows. A later analysis counted tens of millions of unique TCR beta chains across the 500 to 850 repertoires, and about 10 million of these chains were shared by at least two donors. Raw reads were error-corrected and collapsed into unique sequences by a nearest-neighbor algorithm in which closely related sequences were merged to remove PCR and sequencing errors. CDR3 sequences were aligned to IMGT reference sequences to assign V, D and J gene segments. For a sequence to be retained, at least a six-nucleotide match to both a V gene segment and a J gene segment was required. Rearrangements were classified as productive when the CDR3 lacked stop codons and remained in frame with V and J, and all other rearrangements were classified as non-productive. Following IMGT convention, CDR3 was defined as the stretch from the second conserved V-encoded cysteine to the conserved J-encoded phenylalanine. The earlier analysis of about 590 of the donors excluded sequences that lacked an unambiguous match to a single V gene segment. In an earlier analysis of a few hundred of the donors, a V segment was called functional when productive rearrangements were above 56.7%, and segregating when the standard deviation between donors exceeded 5%. A statistical classification framework was developed to diagnose cytomegalovirus status using the catalog of TCR beta chain sequences. In a later analysis, TCR nucleotide sequences were compared against IMGT/GENE-DB human TR gene sequences so that V and J genes could be assigned. In a later analysis, CDR3 sequences and most-parsimonious VDJ recombination scenarios were assigned using the TCRdist pipeline. A later analysis defined each TCR beta chain by its CDR3 amino acid sequence plus V-gene family, and excluded reads lacking a unique V-gene family. As a way to deal with suspected cross-contamination and a sequencing artifact, a later analysis dropped approximately 590 nucleotide sequences that were highly shared and had low generation probability. A later analysis calculated a clonal expansion index for each public chain from normalized within-repertoire ranks of inferred template counts. A later analysis computed generation probabilities with a VDJ recombination model fitted to out-of-frame rearrangements, and checked the results against IGoR. A later analysis scored TCR-TCR, TCR-HLA and TCR-CMV co-occurrence with hypergeometric tests, applying a repertoire-size bias correction to TCR pairs. In a later analysis, false discovery rates were estimated by permuting HLA or CMV assignments 20 times. In a later analysis, co-occurring TCRs were grouped using DBSCAN, with TCRdist sequence similarity added in when clustering inside HLA-allele-positive subsets. Repertoires with fewer than 30,000 or more than 120,000 public chains, plus five repertoires with anomalous nucleotide sharing, were excluded from co-occurrence clustering. Entries here come from immuneACCESS through TCRdb and include only in-frame sequences with V and J called. Some clones fail to appear in such tables; in the studies checked, an unresolved V gene covers under half of the shortfall, and the cause of the remainder is unknown. From that table come the V and J calls and clone size; the DNA was used to work out D and trimming. In all, the sample holds over 100,000 clones, and about four fifths of those were seen once. In total, the top ten clones hold roughly 1.1% of the sample.

The trim is 0 bases for V and 4 bases for J, with a gap of 13 bases between the germline ends. Taken from cysteine to phenylalanine, the CDR3 has 15 residues. The sequence is cut down to CDR3 DNA, 45 bases in frame from base 1. According to the germline V gene (reference sequence), CDR1 reads GTSNPN and CDR2 reads SVGIG. The cohort consisted of 670 or so healthy bone marrow donors. At the time of sampling, all cohort members were nominally healthy, though unrecorded immune exposures were likely present. The donor tested CMV seronegative, placing the donor among the 300 to 450 seronegative members of the cohort. A peripheral blood sample was provided by each donor, and peripheral blood mononuclear cells were used for TCR beta sequencing. Genomic DNA was extracted from the blood cell samples with the Qiagen DNeasy Blood Extraction Kit.

The clonotype was recovered from a male donor in good health and CMV-seronegative. Sequences were obtained from PBMCs. The chain is assembled from TRBV30 and TRBJ2-1, with no D gene named confidently. The base sequence is TGTGCCTGGAGTGTACAGCTTTCGAATTACAATGAGCAGTTCTTC. Translated, this gives CAWSVQLSNYNEQFF. With all but the CDR3 taken from the reference TRBV30 and TRBJ2-1 genes, the full variable domain is: SQTIHQWPATLVQPVGSPLSLECTVEGTSNPNLYWYRQAAGRGLQLLFYSVGIGQISSEVPQNLSASRPQDRQFILSSKKLLLSDSGFYLCAWSVQLSNYNEQFFGPGTRLTVL.